Sequencing of this T cell receptor beta chain was carried out in a study of T cells in Graves' hyperthyroidism and ophthalmopathy. There were TCR beta CDR3 regions amplified from RNA transcripts. The primer set for the first-round RT-PCR of the TCR CDR3 was HTBI. TCRdb passed the multiplex PCR reads through MiXCR, listing each CDR3 protein once. The sample includes about 380,000 distinct CDR3 sequences, approximately 14% seen only once; the top ten take 15% to 20%. This clonotype was counted ten times or more. The CDR3 contains 12 residues. The trim removed 4 bases at V and 7 bases at J, leaving 3 bases unmatched. The germline V gene has CDR1 SNHLY and CDR2 FYNNEI.

The chain has TRBV2 and TRBJ1-2, with 7 positions matching TRBD1. The TCR was taken from a woman in her twenties or thirties with Graves' ophthalmopathy. Sequencing used blood. This CDR3 is CASSVDRAGYTF. As DNA, the CDR3 is TGTGCCAGCAGTGTAGACAGGGCTGGCTACACCTTC.